The source of this T cell receptor beta chain is a study of blood T cell repertoires in COVID-19. Study information: The study drew acute and convalescent COVID-19 samples from the United States, Italy and Spain. Sources were T cells, B-cell-depleted T cells, or PBMCs; the material itself was cDNA or gDNA.

Germline trimming cut 4 bases from V and 4 bases from J; bases unmatched to any gene: 12. CDR1 and CDR2 (germline): SGHVS, FQNEAQ. This CDR3 contains 17 residues. As originally analysed: From reference gene primer amplification, estimates of nucleated cell counts were derived. Produced via immunoSEQ multiplex PCR; TCRdb's table is partial and in-frame only. The V and J calls and clone size are taken from that table; D and trimming were inferred from the DNA. The sample records around 170,000 clones, around 90% being singletons. Material: peripheral blood. The receptor was derived from a man in his sixties with acute or convalescent COVID-19. The chain is built from TRBV7-8 and TRBJ2-5, with 10 bases lining up with TRBD1. In nucleotides, the CDR3 is TGTGCCAGCAGCTCCCCCTCCGGGACAGGGGCTTTAGAGACCCAGTACTTC. Translation: CASSSPSGTGALETQYF.